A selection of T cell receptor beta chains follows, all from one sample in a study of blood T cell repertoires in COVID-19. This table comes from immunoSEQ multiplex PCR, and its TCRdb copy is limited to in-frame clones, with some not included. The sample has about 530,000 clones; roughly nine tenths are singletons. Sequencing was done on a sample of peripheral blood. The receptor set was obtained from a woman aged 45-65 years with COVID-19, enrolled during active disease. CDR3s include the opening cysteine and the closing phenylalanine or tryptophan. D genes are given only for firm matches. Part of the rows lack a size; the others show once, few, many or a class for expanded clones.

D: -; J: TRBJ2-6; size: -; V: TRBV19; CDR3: CASRSISGANVLTF; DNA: TGTGCCAGTCGAAGCATCTCTGGGGCCAACGTCCTGACTTTC
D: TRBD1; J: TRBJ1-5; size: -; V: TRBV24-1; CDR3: CATSDPDRVDQPQHF; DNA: TGTGCCACCAGTGACCCGGACAGGGTGGATCAGCCCCAGCATTTT
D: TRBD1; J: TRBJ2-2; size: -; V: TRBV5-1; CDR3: CASSSRDRGGPGELFF; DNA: TGCGCCAGCAGCTCCCGGGACAGGGGGGGACCCGGGGAGCTGTTTTTT
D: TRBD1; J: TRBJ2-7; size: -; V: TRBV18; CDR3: CASSSQGVAYEQYF; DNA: TGTGCCAGCTCATCACAGGGGGTGGCCTACGAGCAGTACTTC
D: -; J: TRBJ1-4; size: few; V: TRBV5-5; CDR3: CASSFQGQTNEKLFF; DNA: TGTGCCAGCAGCTTCCAAGGACAGACTAATGAAAAACTGTTTTTT
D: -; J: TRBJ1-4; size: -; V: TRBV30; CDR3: CAWGASTGPLAGNEKLFF; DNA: TGTGCCTGGGGTGCTTCGACAGGCCCGTTGGCGGGTAATGAAAAACTGTTTTTT
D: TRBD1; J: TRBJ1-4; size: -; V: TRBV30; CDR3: CAWSPPRTGVEKLFF; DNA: TGTGCCTGGAGTCCTCCGCGGACAGGGGTAGAAAAACTGTTTTTT
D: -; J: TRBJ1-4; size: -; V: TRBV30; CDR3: CAWSSQTNEKLFF; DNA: TGTGCCTGGAGTAGCCAAACTAATGAAAAACTGTTTTTT
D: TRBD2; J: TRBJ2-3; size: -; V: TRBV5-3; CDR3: CARRRGFHSGASTDTQYF; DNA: TGTGCCAGAAGGCGCGGCTTCCACAGCGGGGCTAGCACAGATACGCAGTATTTT
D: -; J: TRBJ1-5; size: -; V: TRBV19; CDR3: CASSSTGGPDQPQHF; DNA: TGTGCCAGTAGCTCCACCGGGGGGCCTGATCAGCCCCAGCATTTT
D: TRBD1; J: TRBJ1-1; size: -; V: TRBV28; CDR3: CASRSPGGAGEAFF; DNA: TGTGCCAGCAGATCCCCAGGGGGCGCCGGCGAAGCTTTCTTT